The 19 T cell receptor beta chains reported below all come from one sample, sequenced in a study of T cells in Graves' hyperthyroidism and ophthalmopathy. TCR beta CDR3 region amplification was performed from RNA transcripts. In the first-round RT-PCR of the TCR CDR3, the HTBI primer set was used. TCRdb used MiXCR to reprocess the multiplex PCR reads, holding one entry per CDR3 protein. The table shows about 400,000 distinct CDR3 sequences, with 15% to 17% occurring only once. The sample was blood. These receptors originate from a woman younger than 35 with Graves' hyperthyroidism that later progressed to Graves' ophthalmopathy.

The sample holds many counts of this clonotype. This chain links TRBV20-1 with TRBJ2-7; TRBD1 matches 8 bases. The CDR3 sequence is 14 residues long. The V gene's germline CDR1 is DFQATT and CDR2 SNEGSKA (reference sequence). V shed 3 bases and J 3 bases; nucleotides not matched to a gene: 7. The CDR3: CSASGPDRGYEQYF. The CDR3 bases are TGCAGTGCTAGTGGACCCGACAGGGGCTACGAGCAGTACTTC.

This clonotype was seen more than once but under ten times. V gene TRBV5-6 combines with J gene TRBJ1-2; 7 nucleotides match TRBD1. Per the germline V gene, CDR1 is SGHDT and CDR2 is YYEEEE. The CDR3 spans 14 residues. With 2 bases clipped from V and 3 bases from J, the junction kept 4 bases outside the gene matches. The CDR3 region is CASSFGQAYYGYTF. Written as DNA, the CDR3 is TGTGCCAGCAGCTTCGGACAGGCCTACTATGGCTACACCTTC. The entire variable domain, with the rest obtained from reference TRBV5-6 and TRBJ1-2, is as follows: DAGVTQSPTHLIKTRGQQVTLRCSPKSGHDTVSWYQQALGQGPQFIFQYYEEEERQRGNFPDRFSGHQFPNYSSELNVNALLLGDSALYLCASSFGQAYYGYTFGSGTRLTVV.

This clonotype was seen more than once but under ten times. The genes are TRBV3-1 and TRBJ2-7, with 9 bases aligning to TRBD2. The V and J ends lost 4 bases and 1 base, in that order; junction bases with no gene match: 8. CDR1 and CDR2 from the germline V gene are LGHDT and YNNKEL (reference sequence). The CDR3 loop spans 16 amino acids. CDR3 nucleotide sequence: TGTGCCAGCAGCCCAGCAGGGGCGGGAGGGTCCTACGAGCAGTACTTC. Its translation: CASSPAGAGGSYEQYF.

The chain has TRBV20-1 and TRBJ2-6; TRBD2 is a possible D gene (5 bases). The length of the CDR3 is 14 residues. V dropped 5 bases and J dropped 0 bases, with 8 bases sitting between them. The germline gives CDR1 DFQATT, CDR2 SNEGSKA (reference sequence). The CDR3 DNA reads as TGCAGTGCTCCACGGGACTCTGGGGCCAACGTCCTGACTTTC. Translation gives CSAPRDSGANVLTF.

V is TRBV2 and J is TRBJ2-5, with a weak D call TRBD1 (6 bases). The CDR3 runs 13 residues. Per germline, CDR1 SNHLY and CDR2 FYNNEI. The V end lost 4 bases, the J end lost 4 bases, and 10 bases lay between the germline ends. Here the CDR3 DNA reads TGTGCCAGCAGTGCGACAGGTTCAGAGACCCAGTACTTC. This translates into CASSATGSETQYF.

The chain couples TRBV27 to TRBJ2-7; a possible D gene is TRBD1 (5 bases). The ends were cut back, 11 bases at V and 6 bases at J, with 11 bases in the middle. The CDR3 sequence is 10 residues long. Germline V gene data show CDR1 as MNHEY and CDR2 as SMNVEV (reference sequence). The CDR3 coding sequence is TGTGCCGCTGGGGCTATCGAGCAGTACTTC. This gives the protein CAAGAIEQYF.

Concerning this clonotype itself: A much larger clone is a single base away; this may be a read error. This chain uses TRBV12-5 with TRBJ2-1; D possibly corresponds to TRBD2 (6 bases). CDR1 and CDR2 from the germline V gene are LGHNT and FRNRAP. V gave up 4 bases and J gave up 1 base, with 8 bases separating them. This CDR3 is built from 14 residues. CDR3 nucleotide sequence: TGTGCTAGTGGTTGGGAGGAATCCTACAATGAGCAGTTCTTC. This sequence encodes CASGWEESYNEQFF.

In this sample, this clonotype turned up many times. The V and J genes are TRBV29-1 and TRBJ2-3, with D tentatively TRBD1 (5 bases). The CDR3 has 17 amino acids. The germline V gene encodes CDR1 SQVTM and CDR2 ANQGSEA. V gave up 0 bases and J gave up 6 bases, with 22 bases separating them. The CDR3 protein is CSVEDPAGPSETDTQYF. The CDR3 DNA sequence: TGCAGCGTTGAAGATCCTGCAGGGCCGTCCGAGACGGATACGCAGTATTTT.

This clonotype was detected only a few times. V and J are TRBV7-2 and TRBJ2-2; 8 positions match TRBD2. Losses at the gene ends were 5 bases for V and 9 bases for J; bases not matched to a gene: 14. CDR1 and CDR2 from the germline V gene are SGHTA and FQGNSA. This CDR3 is 16 amino acids long. The CDR3 DNA is TGTGCCAGCAGCCCCATCCTCGGAGCGGGAGCTCGGGAGCTGTTTTTT. Protein sequence: CASSPILGAGARELFF.

This clonotype was seen repeatedly, ten times or more. This chain links TRBV20-1 with TRBJ1-3; D is uncertain. This CDR3 region has 14 residues. Germline V gene sequence: CDR1 DFQATT, CDR2 SNEGSKA (reference sequence). Trimming removed 1 base from V and 0 bases from J, with 7 bases in between. DNA of the CDR3: TGCAGTGCTAGAGTAGGGAGCTCTGGAAACACCATATATTTT. This sequence encodes CSARVGSSGNTIYF.

This clonotype occurred many times. The chain uses TRBV30 and TRBJ2-7; 9 bases fit TRBD1. J was trimmed by 5 bases and V by 1 base; bases with no gene match: 6. The germline gives CDR1 GTSNPN, CDR2 SVGIG (reference sequence). The CDR3 extends over 14 amino acids. The CDR3 is CAWSARDRANEQYF. The CDR3 DNA reads as TGTGCCTGGAGTGCCCGGGACAGGGCCAACGAGCAGTACTTC.

This clonotype was seen ten or more times. V gene TRBV20-1 combines with J gene TRBJ1-2, with D perhaps matching TRBD1 (5 bases). The CDR3 spans 17 residues. V shed 0 bases and J shed 2 bases, with 19 bases lying between them. Per the germline V gene, CDR1 is DFQATT and CDR2 is SNEGSKA (reference sequence). CDR3 sequence (DNA): TGCAGTGCTAGAGATCGAGGAGGGACCCGGCTGAACTATGGCTACACCTTC. Amino acids: CSARDRGGTRLNYGYTF.

This sequence joins TRBV27 and TRBJ2-7, with 9 bases aligning to TRBD1. This CDR3 comprises 18 residues. Trimming at V came to 0 bases and at J to 0 bases, leaving 9 bases not matched to a gene. Per germline, CDR1 MNHEY and CDR2 SMNVEV (reference sequence). CDR3 residues: CASSLSGQGSGPSYEQYF. Written as DNA, the CDR3 is TGTGCCAGCAGTTTATCGGGACAGGGCAGTGGGCCCTCCTACGAGCAGTACTTC.

In this sample, this clonotype turned up many times. The chain uses TRBV12-3 or TRBV12-4 and TRBJ2-7; D perhaps matches TRBD2 (5 bases). The CDR3 covers 12 residues. V was trimmed by 6 bases and J by 7 bases, leaving 13 bases between them. The DNA of the CDR3 is TGTGCCAGCAGCCCCGGGATAAGAGAGCAGTACTTC. Encoded protein: CASSPGIREQYF.

This clonotype was observed many times. The chain employs TRBV20-1 and TRBJ2-1; 7 bases match TRBD2. V was pared by 3 bases and J by 4 bases, with 9 bases of the junction left unmatched. Germline loops: CDR1 DFQATT, CDR2 SNEGSKA (reference sequence). This CDR3 has 15 amino acids. The CDR3 is CSARVLAEVYNEQFF. The CDR3 nucleotides are TGCAGTGCTAGGGTCCTAGCGGAAGTTTACAATGAGCAGTTCTTC.

This clonotype was detected only a few times. The chain recombines TRBV7-8 with TRBJ1-1, with D unclear. The germline gives CDR1 SGHVS, CDR2 FQNEAQ. The germline V and J ends were trimmed by 0 bases and 4 bases, with 9 bases remaining between them. This CDR3 is 14 amino acids long. The CDR3 DNA follows: TGTGCCAGCAGCTTAGCTGGGGTTGGCACTGAAGCTTTCTTT. Translating it yields CASSLAGVGTEAFF.

This clonotype was picked up many times. The chain links TRBV5-1 to TRBJ1-1; tentatively, D is TRBD1 (5 bases). The V and J ends lost 3 bases and 3 bases respectively, with 12 bases between them. The germline gives CDR1 SGHRS, CDR2 YFSETQ. This CDR3 has 14 residues. CDR3 residues: CASSSGSGDTEAFF. CDR3 in DNA: TGCGCCAGCAGCTCGGGATCGGGGGACACTGAAGCTTTCTTT.

This clonotype was observed many times. The gene calls are TRBV18 and TRBJ2-1; 10 nucleotides match TRBD2. This CDR3 has 14 residues. Unmatched junction bases numbered 5, after V lost 4 bases and J lost 8 bases. The germline gives CDR1 KGHSH, CDR2 LQKENI. DNA for the CDR3: TGTGCCAGCTCACGGCTAGCGGGAGCGGATGAGCAGTTCTTC. Translated: CASSRLAGADEQFF.

The table lists this clonotype with a few counts. This chain joins TRBV5-5 and TRBJ2-3; 9 bases are a match to TRBD1. This CDR3 region has 16 residues. Germline-derived CDR1 and CDR2 are SGHKS and YYEKEE (reference sequence). V was clipped by 0 bases and J by 2 bases; unmatched bases: 4. DNA for the CDR3: TGTGCCAGCAGCTTGGAAGGGACAGGGTTCACAGATACGCAGTATTTT. This translates into CASSLEGTGFTDTQYF. The full variable domain, completed using reference TRBV5-5 and TRBJ2-3, is DAGVTQSPTHLIKTRGQQVTLRCSPISGHKSVSWYQQVLGQGPQFIFQYYEKEERGRGNFPDRFSARQFPNYSSELNVNALLLGDSALYLCASSLEGTGFTDTQYFGPGTRLTVL.